This T cell receptor beta chain stems from a study of Ad26.COV2.S vaccination and SARS-CoV-2 variants. Study context: In the COV1001 trial, the donor was in the Ad26.COV2.S arm. Once or twice, 56 days apart, Ad26.COV2.S was delivered intramuscularly.

This CDR3 region has 14 residues. Trimming removed 4 bases at V and 0 bases at J, with 10 bases between. CDR1 is SGHRS and CDR2 is YFSETQ in the germline V gene. Treatment specified: 15 to 20 received Ad26.COV2.S at low or high dose, single or two shots; roughly five received placebo; per-sample allocation not given. The study sampled participants on day 63 after the first vaccine or placebo injection. An Ad26 vector expressing Wuhan-strain SARS-CoV-2 spike served as the vaccine. Assay: immunoSEQ multiplex PCR; the TCRdb copy retains only in-frame clones and omits some. The sample has about 450,000 clones; 89% are singletons.

This rearrangement joins TRBV5-1 to TRBJ1-2; weak D call: TRBD1 (5 bases). This clonotype was obtained from a person aged 18 to 65 who received the Ad26.COV2.S COVID-19 vaccine or a placebo. The sample was peripheral blood, taken in a trial of Ad26.COV2.S vaccine versus placebo. The CDR3 DNA reads TGCGCCAGCAGCACCGGACACCCTAACTATGGCTACACCTTC. Translating it yields CASSTGHPNYGYTF.